The rows below give T cell receptor beta chains drawn from one sample of a study of shared clonotypes between healthy human individuals. TCRdb keeps only in-frame clones here, not all; method: immunoSEQ multiplex PCR. The table has approximately 530,000 clones, around 95% seen once. The specimen sequenced was naive CD4+ T cells sorted from blood. The receptors were gathered from a woman under 40 in good health. Each CDR3 is given with its conserved first and last residue. The D gene is left open where the match is weak. A row's size may be missing; if present it is once, few, many or a size class.

J gene,clone size,D gene,V gene,CDR3 protein,CDR3 DNA
TRBJ1-5,.,.,TRBV19,CASKGAQGEFQPQHF,TGTGCCAGTAAGGGTGCTCAGGGTGAATTTCAGCCCCAGCATTTT
TRBJ2-2,.,.,TRBV5-1,CASSLAARENTGELFF,TGCGCCAGCAGCTTGGCCGCGCGGGAGAACACCGGGGAGCTGTTTTTT
TRBJ1-2,.,.,TRBV27,CASSPRGSANYGYTF,TGTGCCAGCAGCCCCCGGGGATCCGCTAACTATGGCTACACCTTC
TRBJ1-3,.,TRBD1,TRBV5-6,CASSLEGTGAGNTIYF,TGTGCCAGCAGCTTGGAGGGGACAGGGGCTGGAAACACCATATATTTT
TRBJ2-2,.,TRBD1,TRBV5-5,CASTRPGTGATGELFF,TGTGCCAGCACTCGCCCGGGGACAGGGGCCACCGGGGAGCTGTTTTTT
TRBJ1-5,.,TRBD1,TRBV6-1,CASSGTNRGPQDQPQHF,TGTGCCAGCAGTGGGACTAACAGGGGCCCCCAGGATCAGCCCCAGCATTTT
TRBJ1-1,.,.,TRBV7-8,CASSNLRGASQGMNTEAFF,TGTGCCAGCAGCAACCTACGTGGGGCGTCACAGGGAATGAACACTGAAGCTTTCTTT
TRBJ2-2,once,TRBD2,TRBV4-2,CASSQWTDLAGRHGELFF,TGTGCCAGCAGCCAATGGACGGATCTAGCGGGAAGGCATGGGGAGCTGTTTTTT
TRBJ1-6,.,.,TRBV30,CAWTPPINSPLHF,TGTGCCTGGACGCCTCCAATTAATTCACCCCTCCACTTT
TRBJ2-7,.,.,TRBV19,CASSIGAGLYEQYF,TGTGCCAGTAGTATAGGTGCGGGACTCTACGAGCAGTACTTC
TRBJ2-7,once,.,TRBV7-2,CASSLASGRYEQYF,TGTGCCAGCAGCTTAGCTAGCGGTCGTTACGAGCAGTACTTC
TRBJ2-7,once,.,TRBV23-1,CASSLNPPPGPFFYEQYF,TGCGCCAGCAGCCTCAATCCGCCGCCAGGGCCTTTTTTCTACGAGCAGTACTTC
TRBJ1-2,few,.,TRBV6-5,CASSFGGLGGYTF,TGTGCCAGCAGTTTCGGCGGGCTTGGGGGCTACACCTTC
TRBJ2-7,.,TRBD1,TRBV5-4,CASSLQGSGYEQYF,TGTGCCAGCAGCTTACAGGGGAGCGGCTACGAGCAGTACTTC
TRBJ2-1,.,.,TRBV11-2,CASSPLSNEQFF,TGTGCCAGCAGCCCTCTGTCCAATGAGCAGTTCTTC
TRBJ2-5,.,.,TRBV6-5,CASSYGRYQETQYF,TGTGCCAGCAGCTACGGGAGATACCAAGAGACCCAGTACTTC
TRBJ1-2,.,TRBD1,TRBV30,CAQDRGPNYGYTF,TGTGCCCAAGACAGGGGGCCAAACTATGGCTACACCTTC
TRBJ2-7,.,.,TRBV28,CASIPTGTRYEQYF,TGTGCCAGCATCCCGACAGGAACTCGCTACGAGCAGTACTTC
TRBJ2-1,.,TRBD2,TRBV11-2,CASSSPVTSGRGEQFF,TGTGCCAGCAGCTCGCCCGTGACTAGCGGGAGGGGTGAGCAGTTCTTC
TRBJ1-2,.,.,TRBV2,CASRRGNGYTF,TGTGCCAGCAGGAGGGGGAATGGCTACACCTTC
TRBJ2-7,.,TRBD1,TRBV15,CATSRDTGQGPYEQYF,TGTGCCACCAGCAGAGATACGGGACAGGGACCCTACGAGCAGTACTTC
TRBJ2-5,.,.,TRBV28,CASRSPRGRIVSKETQYF,TGTGCCAGCCGATCCCCCAGGGGGAGGATCGTAAGCAAAGAGACCCAGTACTTC
TRBJ2-7,.,TRBD2,TRBV9,CASSEGPLAGGPYEQYF,TGTGCCAGCAGCGAGGGGCCCCTAGCGGGAGGGCCTTACGAGCAGTACTTC
TRBJ1-1,.,.,TRBV5-1,CASSLMVGKNTEAFF,TGCGCCAGCAGCTTGATGGTAGGTAAGAACACTGAAGCTTTCTTT
TRBJ2-7,.,TRBD1,TRBV28,CASSLQLGQGAYEQYF,TGTGCCAGCAGTTTACAGTTGGGACAGGGGGCCTACGAGCAGTACTTC
TRBJ1-4,once,.,TRBV2,CASSEVGRVVKLFF,TGTGCCAGCAGTGAAGTGGGCAGGGTCGTAAAACTGTTTTTT
TRBJ2-3,.,.,TRBV4-2,CASSARDPGRDTQYF,TGTGCCAGCAGCGCCCGGGACCCCGGGCGAGATACGCAGTATTTT
TRBJ1-2,.,.,TRBV7-9,CASSLAQGSHYGYTF,TGTGCCAGCAGCTTAGCGCAGGGAAGCCACTATGGCTACACCTTC
TRBJ1-5,.,.,TRBV28,CASSLEAGYNQPQHF,TGTGCCAGCAGTTTAGAGGCAGGATACAATCAGCCCCAGCATTTT
TRBJ2-1,.,.,TRBV7-8,CASSLSHRFRNNEQFF,TGTGCCAGCAGCTTAAGTCACAGGTTCAGGAACAATGAGCAGTTCTTC
TRBJ1-1,.,.,TRBV30,CAWSVPSGAFF,TGTGCCTGGAGTGTCCCCTCAGGAGCTTTCTTT
TRBJ2-1,.,.,TRBV18,CASSGDSYNEQFF,TGTGCCAGCTCGGGGGACTCCTACAATGAGCAGTTCTTC
TRBJ1-2,once,TRBD1,TRBV5-1,CANPSSDREMNYGYTF,TGCGCCAACCCTTCATCGGACAGGGAGATGAACTATGGCTACACCTTC
TRBJ2-2,.,.,TRBV29-1,CSVSRLANTGELFF,TGCAGCGTATCTCGTCTAGCGAACACCGGGGAGCTGTTTTTT
TRBJ2-3,.,TRBD2,TRBV2,CASSGSSSGSRPQYF,TGTGCCAGCAGCGGATCGTCTAGCGGGAGTCGCCCGCAGTATTTT
TRBJ1-5,few,.,TRBV27,CASSLFGTAASNQPQHF,TGTGCCAGCAGTTTATTCGGGACGGCTGCTTCCAATCAGCCCCAGCATTTT
TRBJ2-6,.,.,TRBV18,CASSPQQGTGANVLTF,TGTGCCAGCTCACCTCAACAGGGAACTGGGGCCAACGTCCTGACTTTC
TRBJ2-1,.,.,TRBV7-9,CASSLGIREYNEQFF,TGTGCCAGCAGCTTAGGGATTAGGGAATACAATGAGCAGTTCTTC
TRBJ2-7,.,.,TRBV18,CASSPVGRGEQYF,TGTGCCAGCTCACCAGTGGGCAGGGGCGAGCAGTACTTC
TRBJ1-1,.,.,TRBV5-1,CASSLFFEHSEAFF,TGCGCCAGCAGCTTGTTCTTTGAACATAGTGAAGCTTTCTTT
TRBJ2-6,.,.,TRBV6-5,CASNRSPPGANVLTF,TGTGCCAGCAACAGGAGCCCCCCTGGGGCCAACGTCCTGACTTTC
TRBJ2-3,once,TRBD2,TRBV5-1,CASRRGGRDTQYF,TGCGCCAGCCGTAGGGGCGGGAGAGATACGCAGTATTTT
TRBJ2-2,once,.,TRBV14,CASSQVPGDPTGELFF,TGTGCCAGCAGCCAGGTTCCGGGGGACCCAACCGGGGAGCTGTTTTTT
TRBJ2-1,.,.,TRBV27,CASTRTVAEGQFF,TGTGCCAGCACCCGCACAGTCGCTGAGGGGCAGTTCTTC
TRBJ1-2,.,.,TRBV2,CASSVAGEGYGYTF,TGTGCCAGCAGCGTGGCAGGGGAAGGCTATGGCTACACCTTC
TRBJ2-7,.,.,TRBV5-1,CASSLESTREQYF,TGCGCCAGCAGCTTGGAGTCTACCCGCGAGCAGTACTTC
TRBJ2-5,once,TRBD2,TRBV5-6,CASSLGGSGVQETQYF,TGTGCCAGCAGCTTGGGTGGTAGCGGGGTACAAGAGACCCAGTACTTC
TRBJ2-7,few,.,TRBV7-2,CASSPSATSLTSYEQYF,TGTGCCAGCAGCCCAAGCGCCACATCACTCACCTCCTACGAGCAGTACTTC
TRBJ1-2,.,TRBD1,TRBV5-1,CASSSAYRDRGYGYTF,TGCGCCAGCAGCTCCGCCTACAGGGACAGGGGCTATGGCTACACCTTC
TRBJ2-7,.,.,TRBV28,CASSLELYEQYF,TGTGCCAGCAGTTTAGAGCTTTACGAGCAGTACTTC